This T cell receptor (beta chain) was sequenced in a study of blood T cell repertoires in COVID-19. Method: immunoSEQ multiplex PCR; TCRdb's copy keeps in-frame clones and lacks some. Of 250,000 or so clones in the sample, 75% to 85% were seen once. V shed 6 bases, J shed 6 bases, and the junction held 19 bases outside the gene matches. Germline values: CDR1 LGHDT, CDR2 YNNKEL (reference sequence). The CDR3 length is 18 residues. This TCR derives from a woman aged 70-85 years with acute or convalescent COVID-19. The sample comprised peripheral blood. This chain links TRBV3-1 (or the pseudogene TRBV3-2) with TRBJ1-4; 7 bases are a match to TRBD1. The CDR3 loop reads CASRVSTSDRERDEKLFF. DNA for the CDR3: TGTGCCAGCAGGGTTTCGACCTCCGACAGGGAAAGGGATGAAAAACTGTTTTTT.